This T cell receptor beta chain was observed in a study of blood T cell repertoires in COVID-19. Study details: T cells, B-cell-depleted T cells, or PBMCs provided the cDNA or gDNA that served as material.

Trimming took 10 bases from V and 5 from J; bases not matched to a gene: 11. This CDR3 comprises 14 residues. The germline V gene encodes CDR1 MDHEN and CDR2 SYDVKM. Assay: immunoSEQ multiplex PCR; the TCRdb copy retains only in-frame clones and omits some. The table includes 65,000 or so clones, about nine tenths detected once. This receptor was obtained from a human donor with acute or convalescent COVID-19. The donor label of this sample is uncertain. The gene calls are TRBV28 and TRBJ1-2, with 9 positions matching TRBD1. The sample taken for sequencing was peripheral blood. CDR3 sequence: CAIDRGTQGYGYTF. The CDR3 DNA reads TGTGCCATCGACAGGGGGACCCAAGGATATGGCTACACCTTC.